The clone carrying this T cell receptor (beta chain) was counted at least ten times. Study processing details: Counts of TCRs in each sample centred on a median of around 92,000 and extended from roughly 25,000 to 750,000. TCRdb re-analysed the RACE reads in MiXCR, keeping a single row per CDR3 protein. The V and J calls were not made by the authors but by TCRdb's processing. Of around 92,000 distinct CDR3 sequences in the sample, roughly a tenth were seen once. Time point reported: pre-sensitization, week 0. Treatment noted: therapeutic diphenylcyclopropenone sensitization with weekly scalp DPC. Whole blood that had not been fractionated was the source of extracted total RNA. Looked up from germline, CDR1 is DFQATT and CDR2 is SNEGSKA (reference sequence). V lost 4 bases and J 6 bases, leaving 15 bases between the germline ends. CDR3 length equals 13 residues. This entry belongs to a study of human T cells and chemical hapten exposure.

The chain is built from TRBV20-1 and TRBJ1-1, with D perhaps TRBD1 (5 bases). The clonotype was recovered from a woman in her sixties with alopecia areata. Some clones in this sample may be carry-over from other donors' samples. The sequences come from whole blood, collected in connection with sensitization to the hapten diphenylcyclopropenone (DPC). The CDR3 loop reads CSAIFDSSAEAFF. CDR3 DNA sequence: TGCAGTGCTATATTCGACAGTTCGGCTGAAGCTTTCTTT.